This passage covers 24 T cell receptor beta chains from one sample sequenced in a study of shared clonotypes between healthy human individuals (dated by TCRdb to about 2020). The library came from the immunoSEQ multiplex PCR assay. TCRdb limited this immuneACCESS table to in-frame rearrangements with V and J called. A share of clones is missing; checked studies link under half to unresolved V genes, and the rest is unexplained. This sample has about 2 million clones in its table, and 95% of those were observed once. Roughly 0.13% of the sample is held by the ten biggest clonotypes. The specimen was naive CD4+ T cells sorted from blood. What this sample's cell subset or site label stands for: CD45RA+ positively selected. The receptors stem from a man between 18 and 35 years old in good health.

This chain connects TRBV18 to TRBJ1-3; D remains ambiguous. V was pared by 3 bases and J by 0 bases, with 12 bases between. Germline values: CDR1 KGHSH, CDR2 LQKENI. The length of the CDR3 is 16 residues. CDR3 sequence: CASSPLFGYSGNTIYF. Here the CDR3 DNA reads TGTGCCAGCTCACCTCTGTTTGGGTACTCTGGAAACACCATATATTTT.

The chain links TRBV6-1 to TRBJ1-2; D unclear. Deletions cut 4 bases from V and 1 base from J, with 10 bases between. Germline CDR1 is MNHNS and CDR2 is SASEGT. The CDR3 is 14 amino acids. The CDR3, as DNA: TGTGCCAGCAGTGTGTCGCAGCTTAACTATGGCTACACCTTC. Encoded protein: CASSVSQLNYGYTF.

The CDR3 loop reads CASSRTGTGELFF. The CDR3 DNA reads as TGCGCCAGCAGCCGAACGGGCACCGGGGAGCTGTTTTTT. This chain connects TRBV4-1 to TRBJ2-2, with D uncertain. The CDR3 loop spans 13 amino acids. From germline, CDR1 is MGHRA and CDR2 YSYEKL. Trimming removed 4 bases at V and 4 bases at J, with 7 bases between.

The chain recombines TRBV29-1 with TRBJ2-3; no clear D gene. The CDR3 sequence is 13 residues long. Germline-derived CDR1 and CDR2 are SQVTM and ANQGSEA. The V gene lost 7 bases and the J gene lost 0 bases, with 11 bases spanning the gap. The CDR3 loop reads CSGRRYSTDTQYF. DNA for the CDR3: TGCAGCGGTCGACGATATAGCACAGATACGCAGTATTTT.

This clone came up once. V is TRBV5-1 and J is TRBJ1-1; 11 bases are a match to TRBD1. The germline V gene encodes CDR1 SGHRS and CDR2 YFSETQ. The V segment lost 4 bases and the J segment 4 bases; nucleotides outside the gene matches: 12. The CDR3 spans 17 residues. The CDR3, as DNA: TGCGCCAGCAGCAGGAGGACAGGGGGCGATTTGGGCACTGAAGCTTTCTTT. Translation gives CASSRRTGGDLGTEAFF. Complete variable domain (other parts from reference TRBV5-1 and TRBJ1-1): KAGVTQTPRYLIKTRGQQVTLSCSPISGHRSVSWYQQTPGQGLQFLFEYFSETQRNKGNFPGRFSGRQFSNSRSEMNVSTLELGDSALYLCASSRRTGGDLGTEAFFGQGTRLTVV.

This chain uses TRBV27 with TRBJ2-5; TRBD2 matches at 8 bases. Unmatched junction bases numbered 9, after V lost 6 bases and J lost 9 bases. This CDR3 comprises 13 residues. The germline gives CDR1 MNHEY, CDR2 SMNVEV (reference sequence). The DNA for the CDR3 is TGTGCCAGCAGCGATCCACGGGGGGGGGCCCAGTACTTC. Protein: CASSDPRGGAQYF.

The CDR3 reads CASSGTGSDGYTF. The CDR3 DNA reads TGTGCCAGCAGTGGTACAGGGAGCGATGGCTACACCTTC. This rearrangement joins TRBV2 to TRBJ1-2; D might be TRBD1 (6 bases). From germline, CDR1 is SNHLY and CDR2 FYNNEI. This CDR3 comprises 13 residues. With 4 bases removed from V and 6 bases from J, the gap between germline ends came to 12 bases.

Worth noting for this clone: Other nucleotide sequences in the sample specify the same CDR3. The chain carries TRBV28 and TRBJ1-5; D unresolved. Germline V CDR1 and CDR2: MDHEN, SYDVKM. Trimming shortened V by 5 bases and J by 6 bases, and 8 bases separated the two germline ends. The CDR3 length is 12 residues. CDR3 sequence: CASSPQVQPQHF. As DNA, the CDR3 is TGTGCCAGCAGTCCCCAGGTTCAGCCCCAGCATTTT.

Worth noting for this clone: Other nucleotide sequences in the sample specify the same CDR3. This chain connects TRBV29-1 to TRBJ1-5; D is undetermined. This CDR3 has 13 amino acids. V was clipped by 4 bases and J by 0 bases, with 7 bases between them. CDR1 SQVTM and CDR2 ANQGSEA come from the germline V gene. The CDR3 spells CSVAGGSNQPQHF. The CDR3 DNA sequence: TGCAGCGTTGCCGGCGGTAGCAATCAGCCCCAGCATTTT.

About this clone itself: The junction differs from germline at one of its ends, possibly a read error. This chain links TRBV7-7 with TRBJ2-2; 9 positions match TRBD2. Germline values: CDR1 SSHAT, CDR2 FNYEAQ (reference sequence). The CDR3 extends over 16 amino acids. CDR3 region: CASSLLAGADTGELFF. Here the CDR3 DNA reads TGTGCTAGCAGCTTATTAGCGGGAGCGGACACCGGGGAGCTGTTTTTT. The full variable domain, rest sourced from reference TRBV7-7 and TRBJ2-2, is GAGVSQSPRYKVTKRGQDVTLRCDPISSHATLYWYQQALGQGPEFLTYFNYEAQPDKSGLPSDRFSAERPEGSISTLTIQRTEQRDSAMYRCASSLLAGADTGELFFGEGSRLTVL.

Note on this clone: Within the sample, other DNA sequences also encode this same CDR3. The V and J genes are TRBV7-9 and TRBJ1-5, with no clear D. This CDR3 is 15 amino acids long. Germline assignment: CDR1 SEHNR and CDR2 FQNEAQ (reference sequence). The V end lost 2 bases, the J end lost 0 bases, and 8 bases lay between the germline ends. The CDR3 loop reads CASSLFGDSNQPQHF. CDR3 nucleotide sequence: TGTGCCAGCAGCTTATTCGGAGATAGCAATCAGCCCCAGCATTTT.

The chain combines TRBV9 with TRBJ2-7; possibly TRBD1 for D (6 bases). Trimming stripped 0 bases from V and 2 bases from J, with 15 bases between. CDR3 length: 16 residues. Germline V gene data show CDR1 as SGDLS and CDR2 as YYNGEE. The CDR3: CASSVGLRTATYEQYF. CDR3 nucleotide sequence: TGTGCCAGCAGCGTAGGACTGCGGACAGCCACCTACGAGCAGTACTTC.

Notes on this clone: Other nucleotide sequences from this sample produce the same CDR3. The V gene is TRBV18, the J gene TRBJ2-5; no clear D. This CDR3 has 13 residues. The V end lost 0 bases, the J end lost 0 bases, and 2 bases lay between the germline ends. CDR1 and CDR2 (germline): KGHSH, LQKENI. The CDR3: CASSPPNQETQYF. The CDR3 bases are TGTGCCAGCTCACCACCGAACCAAGAGACCCAGTACTTC.

This chain links TRBV6-1 with TRBJ1-6; possible D gene TRBD1, 5 bases. The germline gives CDR1 MNHNS, CDR2 SASEGT. Trimming took off 2 bases at V and 5 bases at J, with 10 bases between the two ends. The CDR3 spans 15 residues. CDR3 loop: CASSERGHNNSPLHF. DNA of the CDR3: TGTGCCAGCAGTGAAAGGGGCCACAATAATTCACCCCTCCACTTT.

The chain combines TRBV5-6 with TRBJ2-2; possible D gene TRBD1, 5 bases. V was pared by 2 bases and J by 3 bases, with 11 bases between. Germline-derived CDR1 and CDR2 are SGHDT and YYEEEE. The CDR3 totals 15 residues. CDR3 amino acids: CASSFRGADTGELFF. CDR3 DNA: TGTGCCAGCAGCTTTCGTGGGGCGGACACCGGGGAGCTGTTTTTT. The variable domain in full, completed from reference TRBV5-6 and TRBJ2-2, reads DAGVTQSPTHLIKTRGQQVTLRCSPKSGHDTVSWYQQALGQGPQFIFQYYEEEERQRGNFPDRFSGHQFPNYSSELNVNALLLGDSALYLCASSFRGADTGELFFGEGSRLTVL.

This clone has just one count. The rearrangement joins TRBV10-3 to TRBJ2-3; D is unclear. CDR1 is ENHRY and CDR2 is SYGVKD in the germline V gene. The CDR3 spans 14 residues. Trimming removed 4 bases from V and 3 bases from J, with 11 bases in between. The CDR3 sequence is CAISGWMVTDTQYF. The CDR3 DNA follows: TGTGCCATCAGTGGATGGATGGTAACAGATACGCAGTATTTT.

The gene calls are TRBV27 and TRBJ2-7, with TRBD1 matching 8 bases. This CDR3 has 14 residues. V was pared by 4 bases and J by 3 bases, with 5 bases of the junction left unmatched. CDR1 and CDR2 (germline): MNHEY, SMNVEV (reference sequence). DNA for the CDR3: TGTGCCAGCAGTTACCGGACAGGGATCTACGAGCAGTACTTC. It encodes CASSYRTGIYEQYF.

In the case of this clone: This sample also contains other DNA sequences that code for the same CDR3. This rearrangement joins TRBV6-1 to TRBJ1-5; D ambiguous. The CDR3 is made up of 13 amino acids. V was clipped by 4 bases and J by 0 bases, with 4 bases between them. CDR1 and CDR2 (germline): MNHNS, SASEGT. The chain's CDR3 is CASSAVSNQPQHF. The CDR3 region has the DNA TGTGCCAGCAGTGCCGTTAGCAATCAGCCCCAGCATTTT.

The chain is built from TRBV4-1 and TRBJ2-5; perhaps TRBD2 as D (6 bases). Trimming shortened V by 0 bases and J by 2 bases, and 16 bases separated the two germline ends. From germline, CDR1 is MGHRA and CDR2 YSYEKL. CDR3 length: 17 amino acids. Written as DNA, the CDR3 is TGCGCCAGCAGCCAAGATCTGGTGACTAGTGGGCAAGAGACCCAGTACTTC. As protein: CASSQDLVTSGQETQYF.

This chain joins TRBV5-1 and TRBJ1-6; 11 bases match TRBD1. The CDR3 is 16 amino acids. Germline values: CDR1 SGHRS, CDR2 YFSETQ. V was pared by 5 bases and J by 9 bases, with 10 bases of the junction left unmatched. As DNA, the CDR3 is TGCGCCAGCAGTTCTGGGACAGGGGGGCTGGGTTCACCCCTCCACTTT. Amino acid sequence: CASSSGTGGLGSPLHF.

This clone has only a few counts. Other DNA sequences in the same sample also yield this CDR3. CDR3 nucleotides: TGTGCCAGCAGCCTTCACAGGGACTATGGCTACACCTTC. Amino acid sequence: CASSLHRDYGYTF. The chain has TRBV6-5 and TRBJ1-2, with a possible D match to TRBD1 (6 bases). Germline CDR1 is MNHEY and CDR2 is SVGAGI. The CDR3 has 13 residues. V lost 6 bases, J lost 3 bases, and 11 bases lay in between.

This clone was recorded a few times. V and J are TRBV7-2 and TRBJ1-2; D remains ambiguous. V gave up 5 bases and J gave up 2 bases, with 15 bases separating them. This CDR3 spans 15 amino acids. Germline CDR1 SGHTA, CDR2 FQGNSA. The CDR3 bases are TGTGCCAGCAGCACTACAGTAGGATGGAACTATGGCTACACCTTC. Its protein is CASSTTVGWNYGYTF.

The rearrangement uses TRBV10-2 and TRBJ1-6; 8 nucleotides align to TRBD1. The junction had 10 bases not matched to a gene; V was cut back by 8 bases and J by 4 bases. The germline CDR1 and CDR2 sequences are WSHSY and SAAADI. The CDR3 loop spans 16 amino acids. DNA for the CDR3: TGCGCCAGCGGGGGGGCGCAGGGGGCGTATAATTCACCCCTCCACTTT. Translating gives CASGGAQGAYNSPLHF.

Comments on this clone: Other DNA sequences in this sample translate to the same CDR3. The gene calls are TRBV11-2 and TRBJ1-3; D uncertain. Germline lookup yields CDR1 SGHAT and CDR2 FQNNGV. V was shortened by 1 base and J by 0 bases, with 4 bases between the two germline ends. The CDR3 totals 14 residues. The CDR3 DNA reads as TGTGCCAGCAGCTTAGGAATCTCTGGAAACACCATATATTTT. It encodes CASSLGISGNTIYF.